This TCR beta chain was identified during a study of T-cell memory formation after mild COVID-19. Overall study results and limits: Pre-infection memory held some responding clones, suggesting pre-existing cross-reactive T cells responded.

The germline gives CDR1 SQVTM, CDR2 ANQGSEA. V trimming: 3 bases; J trimming: 10 bases; junction bases outside the gene matches: 5. The CDR3 extends over 13 amino acids. TCRdb analysed the 5' RACE reads with MiXCR anew, one entry per CDR3 protein. This sample has 200,000 to 300,000 distinct CDR3 sequences, with 15% found just once. Turning to this clonotype: Its target is unknown.

The chain employs TRBV29-1 and TRBJ2-1; 11 bases are a match to TRBD2. The receptor's source is an adult woman who had mild COVID-19 (a few samples of this study predate the infection). Cell type and time point are not known. Sequencing was performed on PBMCs or a T cell subset sorted from them (not recorded which). CDR3: CSVDGLAGGEQFF. CDR3 coding DNA: TGCAGCGTTGATGGACTAGCGGGCGGGGAGCAGTTCTTC.